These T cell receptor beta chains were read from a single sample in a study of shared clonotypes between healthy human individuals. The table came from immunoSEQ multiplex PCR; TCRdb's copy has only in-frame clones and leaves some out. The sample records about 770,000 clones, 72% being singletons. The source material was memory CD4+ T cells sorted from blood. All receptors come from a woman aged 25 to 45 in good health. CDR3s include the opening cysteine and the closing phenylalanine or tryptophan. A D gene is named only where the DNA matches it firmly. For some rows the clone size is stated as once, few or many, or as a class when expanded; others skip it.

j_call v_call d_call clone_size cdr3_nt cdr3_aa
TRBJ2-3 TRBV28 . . TGTGCCAGCAGCCGGAACACAGATACGCAGTATTTT CASSRNTDTQYF
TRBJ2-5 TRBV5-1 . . TGCGCCAGCAGCCTCGGAGGGCGAGGAGAGACCCAGTACTTC CASSLGGRGETQYF
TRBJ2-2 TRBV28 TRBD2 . TGTGCCAGCAGTCCGTTAGCGGGAGGGCCTGGTTTAACCGGGGAGCTGTTTTTT CASSPLAGGPGLTGELFF
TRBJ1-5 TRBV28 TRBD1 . TGTGCCAGCAGTTTCCACGCAGGGGGCCGAAGTCAGCCCCAGCATTTT CASSFHAGGRSQPQHF
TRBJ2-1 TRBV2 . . TGTGCCAGCGGCAGGCCGAGGGGCAATGAGCAGTTCTTC CASGRPRGNEQFF
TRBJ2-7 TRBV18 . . TGTGCCAGCTCTTATGGAACCCACGAGCAGTACTTC CASSYGTHEQYF
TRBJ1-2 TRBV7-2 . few TGTGCCAGCAGCTTTTTGTTAGGGGATCAGGGCTACACCTTC CASSFLLGDQGYTF
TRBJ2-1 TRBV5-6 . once TGTGCCAGCAGCTTGGCGGGCATCCCGATATACAATGAGCAGTTCTTC CASSLAGIPIYNEQFF
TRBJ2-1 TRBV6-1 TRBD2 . TGTGCCAGCAAGTTCGGCGGACTAGTTTACAATGAGCAGTTCTTC CASKFGGLVYNEQFF
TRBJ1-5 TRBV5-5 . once TGTGCCAGCAGCTTTATCAGCCCCAATCAGCCCCAGCATTTT CASSFISPNQPQHF
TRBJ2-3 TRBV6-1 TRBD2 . TGTGCCAGCAGGGTACTAGCGGGGGTCACAGATACGCAGTATTTT CASRVLAGVTDTQYF
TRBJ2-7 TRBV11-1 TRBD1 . TGTGCCAGCAGCCCCGGGACAGCCACCTACGAGCAGTACTTC CASSPGTATYEQYF
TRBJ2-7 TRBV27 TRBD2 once TGTGCCAGCTGGACTAGCGGGAGACCCACCTACGAGCAGTACTTC CASWTSGRPTYEQYF
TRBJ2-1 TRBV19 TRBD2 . TGTGCCAGTAGTACCCTAGCGGGTCCCTCCTACAATGAGCAGTTCTTC CASSTLAGPSYNEQFF
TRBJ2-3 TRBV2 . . TGTGCCAGCAGGCCACTAGCCCGCACAGATACGCAGTATTTT CASRPLARTDTQYF
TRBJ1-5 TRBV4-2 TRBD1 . TGTGCCAGCAGCCATGCTCAGGGGGGACAGGTGAATCAGCCCCAGCATTTT CASSHAQGGQVNQPQHF
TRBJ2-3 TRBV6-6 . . TGTGCCAGCTCCCCGGGGACCACTTTCACAGATACGCAGTATTTT CASSPGTTFTDTQYF
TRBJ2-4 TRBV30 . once TGTGCCTGGAGTTCGCAGGGAAAGGGGGCCAAAAACATTCAGTACTTC CAWSSQGKGAKNIQYF
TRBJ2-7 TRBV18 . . TGTGCCAGCTCACCAGGACTGACCCACGAGCAGTACTTC CASSPGLTHEQYF
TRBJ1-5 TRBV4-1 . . TGCGCCAGCAGCCAAATTGGACAGACCAATCAGCCCCAGCATTTT CASSQIGQTNQPQHF
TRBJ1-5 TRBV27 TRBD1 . TGTGCCAGCAGTTCAGGGGGGAATCAGCCCCAGCATTTT CASSSGGNQPQHF
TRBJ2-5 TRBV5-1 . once TGCGCCAGCAGCTTGAATTCTCCGGAGACCCAGTACTTC CASSLNSPETQYF
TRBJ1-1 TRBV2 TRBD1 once TGTGCCAGCAGTGAGCGGCAGGGGGTGTTAGCTTTCTTT CASSERQGVLAFF